This TCR beta chain was obtained from a study of OX40 agonist ivuxolimab in advanced cancers. Germline values: CDR1 MNHEY, CDR2 SVGAGI. Trimming cost V 0 bases and J 5 bases, with 10 bases left between them. The CDR3 has 14 amino acids. Only in-frame clones appear in the TCRdb table, and some are missing; sequencing was by immunoSEQ multiplex PCR. This table holds 39,000 or so clones, 75% to 90% found once. The chain uses TRBV6-5 and TRBJ2-5; maybe TRBD2 (7 bases). The sequences come from CD4+ or CD8+ T cells sorted from blood, collected in a trial of the OX40 agonist ivuxolimab. The TCR sequence derives from an adult with an advanced solid tumor such as melanoma, head and neck, liver or kidney cancer. CDR3 sequence reads: CASSYSGGRETQYF. In DNA form, the CDR3 reads TGTGCCAGCAGTTACTCGGGGGGGCGGGAGACCCAGTACTTC.